This TCR beta chain was captured in a study of blood T cell repertoires in COVID-19. Looking at the study overall: Sites in the United States, Italy and Spain provided acute and convalescent COVID-19 samples.

Assay used: immunoSEQ multiplex PCR; TCRdb lists only in-frame clones, some missing. The data contain roughly 250,000 clones, approximately 87% of them singletons. The V end was cut by 6 bases, the J end by 2 bases, with 12 bases between. This CDR3 contains 14 residues. CDR1 and CDR2 (germline): LNHNV, YYDKDF (reference sequence). Followed longitudinally, the Seattle patients had been enrolled during active infection. The chain links TRBV15 to TRBJ2-3, with TRBD1 as a possible D gene (6 bases). Specimen: peripheral blood. The TCR comes from a woman aged 25-40 years with COVID-19, enrolled during active disease. The CDR3 coding sequence is TGTGCCACCAGAGACACAGGGCCCACAGATACGCAGTATTTT. Translated: CATRDTGPTDTQYF.